These 27 T cell receptor beta chains were sequenced from one sample in a study of OX40 agonist ivuxolimab in advanced cancers. Using immunoSEQ multiplex PCR, the repertoire was profiled, and TCRdb retains in-frame clones only, with some absent. The sample lists some 70,000 clones; around four fifths were seen once. This material consisted of CD4+ or CD8+ T cells sorted from blood, taken in a trial of the OX40 agonist ivuxolimab. These receptor sequences come from an adult with an advanced solid tumor such as melanoma, head and neck, liver or kidney cancer.

The chain's CDR3 is CASSLGPQVNYGYTF. CDR3 DNA: TGTGCCAGCAGCTTGGGCCCGCAAGTAAACTATGGCTACACCTTC. V is TRBV5-6 and J is TRBJ1-2, with unresolved D. Germline CDR1 reads SGHDT; CDR2 reads YYEEEE. The CDR3 loop spans 15 amino acids. V was trimmed by 0 bases and J by 2 bases, leaving 11 bases between them.

The chain employs TRBV19 and TRBJ2-3, with no clear D. Deletions cut 0 bases from V and 3 bases from J, with 4 bases between. The V gene's germline CDR1 is LNHDA and CDR2 SQIVND (reference sequence). This CDR3 is 13 amino acids long. CDR3 region: CASSIDWTDTQYF. For the CDR3, the DNA is TGTGCCAGTAGTATAGATTGGACAGATACGCAGTATTTT.

V gene TRBV6-5 combines with J gene TRBJ1-2; D is undetermined. The germline CDR1 and CDR2 sequences are MNHEY and SVGAGI. CDR3 size: 13 residues. Between the trimmed V and J ends, which lost 6 bases and 3 bases, there was a span of 11 bases. In DNA form, the CDR3 reads TGTGCCAGCAGGCTTGACGGGGACTATGGCTACACCTTC. As protein: CASRLDGDYGYTF.

The CDR3 DNA reads TGTGCCAGCAGCAGAGGGGGACGGGACTATGGCTACACCTTC. This sequence encodes CASSRGGRDYGYTF. This chain links TRBV5-4 with TRBJ1-2, with a possible D match to TRBD1 (6 bases). The V gene lost 4 bases and the J gene lost 3 bases, with 13 bases spanning the gap. The CDR3 extends over 14 amino acids. Germline V lookup: CDR1 SGHNT, CDR2 YYREEE (reference sequence).

This chain connects TRBV7-2 to TRBJ1-2, with TRBD1 identical over 9 bases. This CDR3 is built from 14 residues. Germline CDR1 reads SGHTA; CDR2 reads FQGNSA. V gave up 3 bases and J gave up 5 bases; unmatched junction bases: 4. The chain's CDR3 is CASSLGTGLYGYTF. In nucleotides, the CDR3 is TGTGCCAGCAGCTTGGGGACAGGGCTTTATGGCTACACCTTC.

To note about this clone: The junction shows a germline mismatch at one end, possibly a read error. The chain joins TRBV25-1 to TRBJ1-1; TRBD1 is a possible D gene (5 bases). CDR3 length: 16 residues. Germline loops: CDR1 MGHDK, CDR2 SYGVNS. The CDR3 bases are TGTGCCAGCAGCGAAAGAACGTGGGCAGGGAACAATGAAGCTTTCTTT. Residues: CASSERTWAGNNEAFF.

The chain couples TRBV10-2 to TRBJ1-1; D not resolved. V was clipped by 3 bases and J by 1 base, with 6 bases between them. CDR1 WSHSY and CDR2 SAAADI come from the germline V gene. The CDR3 has 13 residues. CDR3 protein: CASSDGQNTEAFF. The CDR3 DNA is TGCGCCAGCAGTGACGGGCAGAACACTGAAGCTTTCTTT.

V usage is TRBV6-1 and J usage is TRBJ1-5; unclear D gene. V was cut by 4 bases and J by 4 bases, with 11 bases left in between. The germline V gene encodes CDR1 MNHNS and CDR2 SASEGT. The CDR3 is made up of 14 amino acids. The CDR3: CASSAETPNQPQHF. For the CDR3, the DNA is TGTGCCAGCAGTGCCGAGACACCTAATCAGCCCCAGCATTTT.

V gene TRBV2 combines with J gene TRBJ2-1, with D perhaps TRBD1 (7 bases). Germline lookup yields CDR1 SNHLY and CDR2 FYNNEI. V was pared by 7 bases and J by 2 bases, with 27 bases between. This CDR3 is built from 19 residues. CDR3 loop: CASMQGGAGRRSAYNEQFF. DNA of the CDR3: TGTGCCAGCATGCAGGGGGGAGCGGGCAGAAGAAGTGCCTACAATGAGCAGTTCTTC.

The gene calls are TRBV9 and TRBJ2-7, with D unclear. CDR1 and CDR2 (germline): SGDLS, YYNGEE. Trimming cost V 0 bases and J 0 bases, with 4 bases left between them. CDR3 length: 13 residues. CDR3: CASSVGPSYEQYF. The CDR3 nucleotides read TGTGCCAGCAGCGTAGGACCCTCCTACGAGCAGTACTTC.

V gene TRBV10-1 combines with J gene TRBJ1-1; D uncertain. Germline CDR1 is WNHNN and CDR2 is SYGVQD (reference sequence). V lost 2 bases and J 8 bases, leaving 12 bases between the germline ends. This CDR3 has 13 residues. Here the CDR3 reads CASSENSGFEAFF. CDR3 nucleotide sequence: TGCGCCAGCAGTGAGAACTCGGGTTTCGAAGCTTTCTTT.

The V and J genes are TRBV28 and TRBJ2-1, with TRBD2 matching 14 bases. From germline, CDR1 is MDHEN and CDR2 SYDVKM. V was pared by 7 bases and J by 1 base, with 12 bases of the junction left unmatched. The CDR3 has 19 amino acids. The CDR3: CASILIPGLAGDSYNEQFF. The CDR3 DNA is TGTGCCAGCATTCTCATACCGGGACTAGCGGGGGATTCCTACAATGAGCAGTTCTTC.

The rearrangement links TRBV27 to TRBJ2-3; D may match TRBD1 or TRBD2 (5 bases each). From germline, CDR1 is MNHEY and CDR2 SMNVEV (reference sequence). The length of the CDR3 is 16 residues. V lost 4 bases and J 1 base, leaving 15 bases between the germline ends. The CDR3 region is CASSWDRDLGTDTQYF. CDR3 in DNA: TGTGCCAGCAGTTGGGACCGGGACCTCGGCACAGATACGCAGTATTTT.

The rearrangement links TRBV11-3 to TRBJ2-5; D is unresolved. This CDR3 spans 13 amino acids. The germline V gene encodes CDR1 SGHNT and CDR2 YENEEA. Trimming removed 4 bases at V and 5 bases at J, with 11 bases between. For the CDR3, the DNA is TGTGCCAGCAGCTCGTTGATAGGGGAGACCCAGTACTTC. Translated, it gives CASSSLIGETQYF. Looking up the rest from reference TRBV11-3 and TRBJ2-5 gives the full variable domain: EAGVVQSPRYKIIEKKQPVAFWCNPISGHNTLYWYLQNLGQGPELLIRYENEEAVDDSQLPKDRFSAERLKGVDSTLKIQPAELGDSAVYLCASSSLIGETQYFGPGTRLLVL.

The genes are TRBV19 and TRBJ2-5; 8 bases are shared with TRBD2. Looked up from germline, CDR1 is LNHDA and CDR2 is SQIVND (reference sequence). The V and J ends lost 4 bases and 5 bases, in that order; junction bases with no gene match: 9. The CDR3 totals 15 residues. The CDR3 spells CASSKTSGRTETQYF. CDR3 coding DNA: TGTGCCAGTAGTAAGACGAGCGGGAGAACCGAGACCCAGTACTTC.

The V and J genes are TRBV10-3 and TRBJ2-7, with TRBD2 matching 7 bases. The junction had 7 bases not matched to a gene; V was cut back by 3 bases and J by 2 bases. The CDR3 extends over 15 amino acids. From germline, CDR1 is ENHRY and CDR2 SYGVKD. The CDR3 reads CAISDIERGAYEQYF. The CDR3, as DNA: TGTGCCATCAGTGATATCGAGCGGGGAGCCTACGAGCAGTACTTC.

This sequence joins TRBV6-4 and TRBJ2-7, with TRBD2 identical over 7 bases. Germline V gives CDR1 MRHNA, CDR2 SNTAGT. The CDR3 is 14 residues long. V trimming: 5 bases; J trimming: 4 bases; junction bases outside the gene matches: 8. Here the CDR3 reads CASSRLAGTYEQYF. The CDR3 coding sequence is TGTGCCAGCAGTCGACTAGCCGGGACTTACGAGCAGTACTTC.

This chain uses TRBV2 with TRBJ1-1; the match to TRBD1 covers 8 bases. Germline lookup yields CDR1 SNHLY and CDR2 FYNNEI. The CDR3 spans 13 residues. The trim removed 5 bases at V and 7 bases at J, leaving 6 bases unmatched. Written as DNA, the CDR3 is TGTGCCAGCAGTTGGCAGGGGGCCGGTGAAGCTTTCTTT. Its protein product is CASSWQGAGEAFF. Using reference TRBV2 and TRBJ1-1 for the parts outside the CDR3, the full variable domain is EPEVTQTPSHQVTQMGQEVILRCVPISNHLYFYWYRQILGQKVEFLVSFYNNEISEKSEIFDDQFSVERPDGSNFTLKIRSTKLEDSAMYFCASSWQGAGEAFFGQGTRLTVV.

V and J are TRBV15 and TRBJ2-1, with 7 bases aligning to TRBD2. The CDR3 extends over 16 amino acids. V lost 0 bases, J lost 3 bases, and 5 bases stayed unmatched. Germline CDR1 is LNHNV and CDR2 is YYDKDF (reference sequence). The CDR3 loop reads CATSREYGGGYNEQFF. CDR3 DNA: TGTGCCACCAGCAGAGAATACGGCGGGGGCTACAATGAGCAGTTCTTC. The full variable domain, its missing parts supplied by reference TRBV15 and TRBJ2-1, is DAMVIQNPRYQVTQFGKPVTLSCSQTLNHNVMYWYQQKSSQAPKLLFHYYDKDFNNEADTPDNFQSRRPNTSFCFLDIRSPGLGDTAMYLCATSREYGGGYNEQFFGPGTRLTVL.

The rearrangement uses TRBV29-1 and TRBJ2-3, with 11 bases matching TRBD2. The CDR3 sequence is 15 residues long. Germline-derived CDR1 and CDR2 are SQVTM and ANQGSEA. V shed 5 bases, J shed 3 bases, and the junction held 7 bases outside the gene matches. The CDR3 DNA reads TGCAGCGTTCTAGCGGGAGGCGGGGGGACAGATACGCAGTATTTT. Protein sequence: CSVLAGGGGTDTQYF.

The chain uses TRBV6-6 and TRBJ2-7, with D perhaps matching TRBD1 or TRBD2 (5 bases each). Germline-derived CDR1 and CDR2 are MNHNY and SVGAGI (reference sequence). The V and J ends lost 7 bases and 3 bases respectively, with 13 bases between them. The CDR3 sequence is 13 residues long. CDR3 protein: CASKRDQLYEQYF. In DNA form, the CDR3 reads TGTGCCAGCAAACGGGACCAACTCTACGAGCAGTACTTC.

The chain combines TRBV10-1 with TRBJ1-2; D uncertain. Germline loops: CDR1 WNHNN, CDR2 SYGVQD (reference sequence). This CDR3 comprises 12 residues. The V and J ends lost 6 bases and 5 bases respectively, with 10 bases between them. The CDR3 loop is CASSDGAYGYTF. In DNA, the CDR3 is TGCGCCAGCAGCGACGGAGCTTATGGCTACACCTTC.

This clone was recorded once. This chain joins TRBV10-1 and TRBJ2-1, with 11 bases identical to TRBD2. Germline V gene lookup returns CDR1 WNHNN and CDR2 SYGVQD (reference sequence). The V and J ends lost 6 bases and 12 bases, in that order; junction bases with no gene match: 13. The CDR3 consists of 15 residues. CDR3 in amino acids: CASSLTGTSGRMQFF. In DNA, the CDR3 is TGCGCCAGCAGCCTAACCGGGACTAGCGGTAGGATGCAGTTCTTC.

This sequence joins TRBV7-9 and TRBJ1-2; D remains ambiguous. V lost 2 bases and J lost 7, with 11 bases in between. The CDR3 totals 13 residues. Looked up from germline, CDR1 is SEHNR and CDR2 is FQNEAQ (reference sequence). CDR3 region: CASSLPDKRGYTF. The DNA of the CDR3 is TGTGCCAGCAGCTTACCCGACAAGCGTGGCTACACCTTC.

The rearrangement joins TRBV4-2 to TRBJ1-2; D may be TRBD1 (6 bases). CDR1 is LGHNA, CDR2 YNFKEQ, per germline. This CDR3 is 14 amino acids long. V lost 1 base and J lost 3, with 9 bases in between. The CDR3 is CASSQANRDYGYTF. For the CDR3, the DNA is TGTGCCAGCAGCCAAGCTAACAGGGACTATGGCTACACCTTC.

The V call is TRBV2, the J call TRBJ2-3, with TRBD1 as a possible D gene (5 bases). V lost 6 bases and J lost 0, with 10 bases in between. The germline CDR1 and CDR2 sequences are SNHLY and FYNNEI. The CDR3 totals 14 residues. The CDR3, as DNA: TGTGCCAGCAGGGGGCTTACTAGCACAGATACGCAGTATTTT. Protein sequence: CASRGLTSTDTQYF.

This clone has just a few counts. The chain combines TRBV6-1 with TRBJ1-1, with a weak D call TRBD1 (6 bases). Between the trimmed V and J ends, which lost 1 base and 8 bases, there was a span of 14 bases. Per germline, CDR1 MNHNS and CDR2 SASEGT. The CDR3 contains 14 residues. DNA of the CDR3: TGTGCCAGCAGTGAAGGGGGGGGCAGGGCAGAAGCTTTCTTT. The encoded protein is CASSEGGGRAEAFF.